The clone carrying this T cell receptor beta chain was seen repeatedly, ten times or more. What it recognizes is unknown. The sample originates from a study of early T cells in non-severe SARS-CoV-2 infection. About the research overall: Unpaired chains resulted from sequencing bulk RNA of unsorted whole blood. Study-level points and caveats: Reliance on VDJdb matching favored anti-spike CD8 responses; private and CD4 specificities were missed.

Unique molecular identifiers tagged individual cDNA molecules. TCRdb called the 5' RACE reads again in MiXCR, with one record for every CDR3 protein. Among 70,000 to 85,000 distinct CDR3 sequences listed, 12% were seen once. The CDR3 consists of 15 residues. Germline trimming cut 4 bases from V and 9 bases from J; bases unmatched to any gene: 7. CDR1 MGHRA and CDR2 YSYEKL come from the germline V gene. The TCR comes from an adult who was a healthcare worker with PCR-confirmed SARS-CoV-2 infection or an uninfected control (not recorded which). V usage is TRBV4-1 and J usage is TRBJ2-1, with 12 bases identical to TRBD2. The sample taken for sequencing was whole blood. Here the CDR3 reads CASSPGLAGKVEQFF. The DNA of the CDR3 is TGCGCCAGCAGCCCGGGACTAGCGGGTAAAGTTGAGCAGTTCTTC.